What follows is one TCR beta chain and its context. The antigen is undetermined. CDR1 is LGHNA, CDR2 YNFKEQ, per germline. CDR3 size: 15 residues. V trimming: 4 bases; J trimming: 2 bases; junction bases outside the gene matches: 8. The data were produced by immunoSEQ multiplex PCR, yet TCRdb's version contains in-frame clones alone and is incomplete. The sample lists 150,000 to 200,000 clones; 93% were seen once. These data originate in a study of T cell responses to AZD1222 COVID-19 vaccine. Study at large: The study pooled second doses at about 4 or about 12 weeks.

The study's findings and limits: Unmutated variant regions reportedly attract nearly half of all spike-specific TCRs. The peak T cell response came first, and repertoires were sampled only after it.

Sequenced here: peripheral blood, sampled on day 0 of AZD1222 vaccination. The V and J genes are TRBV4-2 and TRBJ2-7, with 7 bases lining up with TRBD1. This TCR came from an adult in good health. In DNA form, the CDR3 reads TGTGCCAGCAGCCTAGAGGCGACAGGGCCCTACGAGCAGTACTTC. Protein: CASSLEATGPYEQYF.